The T cell receptor (beta chain) described here comes from a study of vaccination and CD4 T cells after COVID-19. Findings and caveats of the study: 304 of 307 vaccine-specific clones from convalescent patients were spike mono-reactive.

Specified treatment: approximately 9-day PBMC culture with coronavirus spike peptide pools or control peptides (ViraFEST assay). With regard to this clonotype: Its antigen is currently unknown.

Oncomine TCR Beta short-read sequencing was applied to DNA from cultured CD4+ T cells. MiXCR was run by TCRdb on the PCR reads, yielding one entry per CDR3 protein. The sample lists fewer than 18,000 distinct CDR3 sequences, roughly 51% occurring once. Per germline, CDR1 SGHVS and CDR2 FNYEAQ. There are 16 residues in the CDR3. V was clipped by 5 bases and J by 3 bases; unmatched bases: 8. The chain joins TRBV7-6 to TRBJ2-5; the match to TRBD2 covers 11 bases. The TCR was taken from a human donor who had recovered from COVID-19. The sequencing input was CD4+ T cells from blood, cultured in vitro. The CDR3 nucleotides are TGTGCCAGCAGCGGGCTTAGCGGGAGGGCCAAAGAGACCCAGTACTTC. It translates to CASSGLSGRAKETQYF.